These 24 T cell receptor beta chains were all obtained from the same sample, sequenced in a study of T-cell reconstitution after alpha-beta-depleted transplantation in children. During its preparation, the TCRbeta library received unique molecular identifiers. TCRdb processed the PCR reads anew with MiXCR; each CDR3 protein has one entry. Among about 610,000 distinct CDR3 sequences listed, about 10% were seen once. This specimen consisted of PBMCs from the stem cell graft donor, obtained from the stem cell graft. These TCRs come from a human donor who donated a stem cell graft to a child with acute myeloid leukemia.

This clonotype was observed at least ten times. This chain uses TRBV20-1 with TRBJ2-1, with TRBD2 identical over 8 bases. Trimming removed 6 bases from V and 2 bases from J; junction bases left unmatched: 3. Germline CDR1 is DFQATT and CDR2 is SNEGSKA (reference sequence). This CDR3 comprises 13 residues. This CDR3 reads CSARGGPYNEQFF. The CDR3 coding sequence is TGCAGTGCCCGCGGGGGGCCCTACAATGAGCAGTTCTTC.

This clonotype appeared a few times. V is TRBV12-3 or TRBV12-4 and J is TRBJ2-3; D is ambiguous. The CDR3 sequence is 15 residues long. The V end lost 3 bases, the J end lost 1 base, and 11 bases lay between the germline ends. CDR3 residues: CASSLVGFGTDTQYF. As DNA, the CDR3 is TGTGCCAGCAGTTTGGTGGGGTTCGGCACAGATACGCAGTATTTT.

Ten or more counts support this clonotype. This chain uses TRBV5-1 with TRBJ2-1; 8 bases agree with TRBD2. Germline trimming cut 0 bases from V and 3 bases from J; bases unmatched to any gene: 8. CDR1 is SGHRS and CDR2 is YFSETQ in the germline V gene. The CDR3 has 17 residues. CDR3 in DNA: TGCGCCAGCAGCTTGGTCTTCGGCGGGAGGTTCTACAATGAGCAGTTCTTC. Its protein is CASSLVFGGRFYNEQFF.

The chain has TRBV12-3 or TRBV12-4 and TRBJ2-7; unclear D gene. Deletions cut 1 base from V and 2 bases from J, with 12 bases between. The CDR3 is 15 residues long. The CDR3 bases are TGTGCCAGCAGTTTAGGGAGCCCCGGGCCCTACGAGCAGTACTTC. It codes for CASSLGSPGPYEQYF.

In this sample, this clonotype turned up many times. This chain links TRBV7-2 with TRBJ2-7; unclear D gene. Germline V gives CDR1 SGHTA, CDR2 FQGNSA. The V end was cut by 3 bases, the J end by 3 bases, with 9 bases between. The CDR3 sequence is 13 residues long. This chain's CDR3 is CASSFSRLYEQYF. Here the CDR3 DNA reads TGTGCCAGCAGCTTCTCCAGACTCTACGAGCAGTACTTC. The full variable domain, in which reference TRBV7-2 and TRBJ2-7 provide the parts outside the CDR3, is GAGVSQSPSNKVTEKGKDVELRCDPISGHTALYWYRQSLGQGLEFLIYFQGNSAPDKSGLPSDRFSAERTGGSVSTLTIQRTQQEDSAVYLCASSFSRLYEQYFGPGTRLTVT.

At least ten counts were recorded for this clonotype. This rearrangement joins TRBV5-1 to TRBJ2-1, with D unresolved. The CDR3 has 13 residues. V was shortened by 0 bases and J by 5 bases, with 6 bases between the two germline ends. The germline CDR1 and CDR2 sequences are SGHRS and YFSETQ. In DNA form, the CDR3 reads TGCGCCAGCAGCTTGGGGGCGGACAATGAGCAGTTCTTC. Protein product: CASSLGADNEQFF.

This chain links TRBV5-5 with TRBJ2-1; D is possibly TRBD1 (7 bases). CDR3 length: 16 residues. Germline CDR1 and CDR2: SGHKS and YYEKEE (reference sequence). The V end was cut by 4 bases, the J end by 4 bases, with 18 bases between. Here the CDR3 DNA reads TGTGCCAGCAGCCTAAGACAGGGAGGATTGTACAATGAGCAGTTCTTC. Amino acids: CASSLRQGGLYNEQFF.

The table lists this clonotype with a few counts. The V gene is TRBV11-2, the J gene TRBJ2-3; 7 bases match TRBD1. Germline V gene lookup returns CDR1 SGHAT and CDR2 FQNNGV. V gave up 0 bases and J gave up 6 bases; unmatched junction bases: 6. This CDR3 spans 15 amino acids. The CDR3 nucleotides are TGTGCCAGCAGCTTAGACAGGGGGAAGGGGGATACGCAGTATTTT. The encoded protein is CASSLDRGKGDTQYF.

The gene calls are TRBV29-1 and TRBJ2-1; TRBD1 agrees at 9 bases. Unmatched junction bases numbered 11, after V lost 6 bases and J lost 8 bases. Germline-derived CDR1 and CDR2 are SQVTM and ANQGSEA. CDR3 length equals 14 residues. In DNA form, the CDR3 reads TGCAGCGTCCTGGGGGGACAGGGACGCCATGAGCAGTTCTTC. It yields the protein CSVLGGQGRHEQFF.

This clonotype came up many times. The rearrangement links TRBV5-1 to TRBJ2-2, with 7 bases fitting TRBD1. Germline loops: CDR1 SGHRS, CDR2 YFSETQ. This CDR3 contains 14 residues. Trimming took 4 bases from V and 15 from J; bases not matched to a gene: 15. CDR3 residues: CASSTDREKLSVFF. The CDR3 DNA reads TGCGCCAGCAGCACCGACAGGGAGAAGCTATCGGTGTTTTTT.

The chain couples TRBV4-3 to TRBJ2-7; no definite D call. V was cut by 1 base and J by 5 bases, with 12 bases left in between. This CDR3 has 14 residues. In germline, CDR1 is LGHNA, CDR2 YSLEER. The CDR3 is CASSQAISSDEQYF. The CDR3 nucleotides read TGCGCCAGCAGCCAAGCAATAAGCAGTGACGAGCAGTACTTC.

This clonotype turned up a few times. The rearrangement uses TRBV20-1 and TRBJ2-1; 9 positions match TRBD2. Germline lookup yields CDR1 DFQATT and CDR2 SNEGSKA (reference sequence). The length of the CDR3 is 14 residues. V lost 6 bases, J lost 14 bases, and 17 bases stayed unmatched. CDR3 in amino acids: CSARASGTRRGEFF. CDR3 DNA sequence: TGCAGTGCCAGGGCTAGCGGGACCCGGCGGGGGGAGTTCTTC.

The gene calls are TRBV20-1 and TRBJ2-4; TRBD2 aligns across 9 bases. The germline V gene encodes CDR1 DFQATT and CDR2 SNEGSKA (reference sequence). V lost 3 bases to trimming and J lost 6 bases; unmatched junction nucleotides: 3. The CDR3 has 13 residues. The CDR3 region has the DNA TGCAGTGCTAGGTTAGCGGGAGCAAACATTCAGTACTTC. Its translation: CSARLAGANIQYF.

The sample holds one count of this clonotype. The chain has TRBV5-1 and TRBJ2-1; TRBD2 agrees at 11 bases. CDR1 and CDR2 (germline): SGHRS, YFSETQ. This CDR3 is 15 amino acids long. V was pared by 4 bases and J by 9 bases, with 9 bases of the junction left unmatched. The CDR3 region is CASSGPLAGEGEQFF. CDR3 DNA: TGCGCCAGCAGCGGGCCACTAGCGGGAGAGGGTGAGCAGTTCTTC.

This chain uses TRBV4-1 with TRBJ2-2, with D tentatively TRBD1 (5 bases). CDR1 is MGHRA, CDR2 YSYEKL, per germline. Trimming pared 1 base from V and 0 bases from J, leaving 12 bases between. The CDR3 is 17 residues long. The CDR3 is CASSQGAWGANTGELFF. The CDR3 DNA reads TGCGCCAGCAGCCAAGGAGCGTGGGGCGCGAACACCGGGGAGCTGTTTTTT.

This clonotype appeared a few times. The chain combines TRBV9 with TRBJ2-3; D is perhaps TRBD1 (6 bases). Per germline, CDR1 SGDLS and CDR2 YYNGEE. V was cut by 2 bases and J by 4 bases, with 11 bases left in between. CDR3 length: 14 amino acids. CDR3 residues: CASSVRQVADTQYF. In DNA, the CDR3 is TGTGCCAGCAGCGTGAGACAGGTAGCAGATACGCAGTATTTT.

The sample holds a few counts of this clonotype. The rearrangement joins TRBV20-1 to TRBJ2-3, with no clear D. There are 10 residues in the CDR3. Germline V CDR1 and CDR2: DFQATT, SNEGSKA (reference sequence). The ends were cut back, 2 bases at V and 5 bases at J, with 2 bases in the middle. CDR3 residues: CSARKDTQYF. Written as DNA, the CDR3 is TGCAGTGCTAGAAAAGATACGCAGTATTTT.

Regarding this clonotype: A read error is possible here, since a much larger clone lies one base away. The chain is built from TRBV7-3 and TRBJ2-1; D perhaps matches TRBD1 (6 bases). The CDR3 runs to 14 residues. Germline V lookup: CDR1 SGHTA, CDR2 FQGTGA. As DNA, the CDR3 is TGTGCCAGCAGCCAGACCAGGGGCCACAATGAGCAGTTGTTC. Its translation: CASSQTRGHNEQLF.

This clonotype was detected ten times or more. The chain recombines TRBV12-3 or TRBV12-4 with TRBJ2-2; possible D gene TRBD1, 6 bases. CDR3 length: 14 amino acids. Trimming cost V 1 base and J 6 bases, with 9 bases left between them. CDR3 nucleotides: TGTGCCAGCAGTTTAGACAGGGCGGCCGGGGAGCTGTTTTTT. Its protein product is CASSLDRAAGELFF.

The CDR3 coding sequence is TGTGCCAGCAGCTCCTACAGGGACGAGCAGTACTTC. Translating it yields CASSSYRDEQYF. The chain employs TRBV7-9 and TRBJ2-7; TRBD1 might be the D (6 bases). Germline V CDR1 and CDR2: SEHNR, FQNEAQ (reference sequence). The CDR3 is made up of 12 amino acids. Trimming stripped 4 bases from V and 5 bases from J, with 9 bases between.

The V and J genes are TRBV29-1 and TRBJ2-5, with TRBD1 matching 9 bases. CDR1 and CDR2 (germline): SQVTM, ANQGSEA. The CDR3 extends over 14 amino acids. Here the CDR3 reads CSLLGTGGGKTQYF. CDR3 bases: TGCAGTCTACTGGGAACAGGGGGCGGGAAGACCCAGTACTTC.

At least ten counts were recorded for this clonotype. V gene TRBV20-1 combines with J gene TRBJ2-3; D ambiguous. Germline CDR1 reads DFQATT; CDR2 reads SNEGSKA (reference sequence). V gave up 0 bases and J gave up 4 bases, with 11 bases separating them. This CDR3 is built from 14 residues. CDR3 in DNA: TGCAGTGCTAGAGATACCGGTTTAGCAGATACGCAGTATTTT. Translation gives CSARDTGLADTQYF.

This clonotype came up a few times. As DNA, the CDR3 is TGCAGCGTCCGAATCAGACTAGCGGGAGGGGCCTACGAGCAGTACTTC. This encodes CSVRIRLAGGAYEQYF. The V gene is TRBV29-1, the J gene TRBJ2-7, with TRBD2 matching over 14 bases. CDR1 is SQVTM and CDR2 is ANQGSEA in the germline V gene. This CDR3 has 16 amino acids. The junction had 9 bases not matched to a gene; V was cut back by 6 bases and J by 2 bases.

In its sample, this clonotype was seen a few times. The chain is built from TRBV6-5 and TRBJ2-1; TRBD2 is a possible D gene (5 bases). This CDR3 spans 15 amino acids. Germline CDR1 and CDR2: MNHEY and SVGAGI. Trimming took off 2 bases at V and 7 bases at J, with 15 bases between the two ends. In nucleotides, the CDR3 is TGTGCCAGCAGTTACCCCGGACTCGAGGGTAATGAGCAGTTCTTC. Translation gives CASSYPGLEGNEQFF.